This TCR beta chain was sequenced for a study of molecular identifiers for immune sequencing clone quantification. In the study overall: In the replicates, RNA derived from around 20,000 or 100,000 naive CD8 cells was divided into five parts, and four were sequenced. Study conclusions and caveats: For highly expanded clones, sizes could be underestimated when identical TCR molecules share a barcode.

TCRdb redid the calling of the PCR reads with MiXCR, one entry per CDR3 protein. The sample records about 12,000 distinct CDR3 sequences, about 18% being singletons. This clonotype was seen at least ten times. Antigen: not known. This CDR3 is 19 amino acids long. V lost 7 bases and J 5 bases, leaving 30 bases between the germline ends. Germline values: CDR1 SGHAT, CDR2 FQNNGV. Material: naive CD8+ T cells from blood, with Jurkat cell RNA spiked in. Sample subset: FACS-sorted CD8+CD4-CCR7+CD45RA+ naive T cells. V gene TRBV11-2 combines with J gene TRBJ2-1; tentative D call: TRBD2 (5 bases). The sequence was collected from a human donor in good health. Some libraries in this study had Jurkat cell RNA spiked in. The CDR3 sequence is CASILPAPSPRGIDNEQFF. The CDR3 region has the DNA TGTGCCAGCATCCTCCCGGCGCCTTCGCCACGAGGGATCGACAATGAGCAGTTCTTC.